This passage covers 6 T cell receptor beta chains from one sample sequenced in a study of shared clonotypes between healthy human individuals. Terminally differentiated effector memory CD45RA+ cells were left out of the naive CD8 fraction, which was CD45RO-negative and positively selected for CCR7. Only in-frame clones appear in the TCRdb table, and some are missing; sequencing was by immunoSEQ multiplex PCR. The sample has about 590,000 clones; around 95% are singletons. Material: naive CD8+ T cells sorted from blood. The receptors come from a woman under 40 in good health.

The chain couples TRBV2 to TRBJ2-7, with 8 bases matching TRBD1. V lost 0 bases and J lost 2; bases outside the gene matches: 6. Germline-derived CDR1 and CDR2 are SNHLY and FYNNEI. The CDR3 is 16 amino acids. The CDR3: CASSEAWTGKTYEQYF. The CDR3 nucleotides read TGTGCCAGCAGTGAAGCGTGGACAGGGAAAACCTACGAGCAGTACTTC.

On this clone: This CDR3 is also generated by other DNA sequences in the sample. This chain uses TRBV19 with TRBJ1-1; D remains ambiguous. The CDR3 consists of 14 residues. With 1 base removed from V and 0 bases from J, the gap between germline ends came to 6 bases. Germline CDR1 and CDR2: LNHDA and SQIVND (reference sequence). CDR3 in DNA: TGTGCCAGTAGTATAGGGGGATTGAACACTGAAGCTTTCTTT. This codes for CASSIGGLNTEAFF.

As for this clone: The sample holds other DNA sequences that translate to the same CDR3. The chain recombines TRBV4-2 with TRBJ1-5, with TRBD1 matching 9 bases. The germline CDR1 and CDR2 sequences are LGHNA and YNFKEQ. The V and J ends lost 3 bases and 2 bases, in that order; junction bases with no gene match: 2. The CDR3 runs 15 residues. CDR3 region: CASSQGQGGNQPQHF. DNA of the CDR3: TGTGCCAGCAGCCAGGGACAGGGCGGCAATCAGCCCCAGCATTTT.

This clone is a singleton in its sample. The CDR3 protein is CASSFESGVGETQYF. DNA for the CDR3: TGTGCCAGCAGCTTCGAATCAGGGGTAGGGGAGACCCAGTACTTC. This rearrangement joins TRBV9 to TRBJ2-5, with a possible D match to TRBD1 (6 bases). Germline V gives CDR1 SGDLS, CDR2 YYNGEE. The germline V and J ends were trimmed by 4 bases and 5 bases, with 18 bases remaining between them. The CDR3 extends over 15 amino acids.

To note about this clone: Other DNA sequences from this sample encode an identical CDR3 as well. The chain links TRBV27 to TRBJ1-5; D call uncertain. The V end was cut by 3 bases, the J end by 0 bases, with 3 bases between. Germline V gives CDR1 MNHEY, CDR2 SMNVEV (reference sequence). The CDR3 spans 13 residues. In DNA, the CDR3 is TGTGCCAGCAGTTTGGATAGCAATCAGCCCCAGCATTTT. It codes for CASSLDSNQPQHF.

This sequence joins TRBV11-2 and TRBJ2-7, with D uncertain. The V end was cut by 0 bases, the J end by 6 bases, with 9 bases between. The CDR3 loop spans 13 amino acids. The germline CDR1 and CDR2 sequences are SGHAT and FQNNGV. CDR3 in DNA: TGTGCCAGCAGCTTAGAGGGTGTTGGCGAGCAGTACTTC. Encoded protein: CASSLEGVGEQYF.